These T cell receptor beta chains were read from a single sample in a study of cytomegalovirus exposure and HLA in healthy donors. The protocol was immunoSEQ multiplex PCR, while the TCRdb copy is restricted to in-frame clones and leaves out a portion. The table includes some 150,000 clones, approximately 78% detected once. The source material was PBMCs. The source of these receptors is a man between 35 and 55 years old in good health and CMV-seropositive. The CDR3 runs from the conserved cysteine through the conserved F or W. The D gene is left open where the match is weak. Expanded clones get a size class; other rows say once, few or many, or leave the size out.

cdr3_aa cdr3_nt clone_size d_call j_call v_call
CASSSDSIKNIQYF TGTGCCAGCAGCTCTGACTCTATCAAAAACATTCAGTACTTC NA NA TRBJ2-4 TRBV7-3
CASSPGERGEETQYF TGTGCCAGCAGTCCAGGAGAACGGGGGGAAGAGACCCAGTACTTC NA TRBD2 TRBJ2-5 TRBV27
CASSGVTSGSYNEQFF TGTGCCAGCAGTGGTGTAACTAGTGGCTCCTACAATGAGCAGTTCTTC NA NA TRBJ2-1 TRBV2
CASRALAGTTDTQYF TGTGCCAGCAGGGCGCTAGCGGGGACCACAGATACGCAGTATTTT few TRBD2 TRBJ2-3 TRBV6-5
CASSETLYSGNTIYF TGTGCCAGCAGTGAAACTCTGTACTCTGGAAACACCATATATTTT NA NA TRBJ1-3 TRBV2
CASSPDINYGYTF TGTGCCAGCTCACCAGACATCAACTATGGCTACACCTTC NA NA TRBJ1-2 TRBV18
CASSPRGGPNLFF TGTGCCAGCAGCCCTCGGGGGGGTCCCAACTTGTTCTTC NA TRBD2 TRBJ2-1 TRBV5-6
CASSQGTRETQYF TGTGCCAGCTCACAGGGGACTAGGGAGACCCAGTACTTC NA TRBD2 TRBJ2-5 TRBV18
CAISEEANYGYTF TGTGCCATCAGTGAGGAGGCTAACTATGGCTACACCTTC NA NA TRBJ1-2 TRBV10-3
CASSLGRGSRTGELFF TGTGCCAGCAGCTTAGGTCGCGGGAGCCGAACCGGGGAGCTGTTTTTT NA TRBD2 TRBJ2-2 TRBV7-9
CASSRDSQETQYF TGTGCCAGCAGCCGGGACTCCCAAGAGACCCAGTACTTC NA NA TRBJ2-5 TRBV7-2
CASSLVGQAYEQYF TGTGCCAGCAGCTTAGTCGGACAGGCCTACGAGCAGTACTTC NA TRBD1 TRBJ2-7 TRBV7-9
CASSERQETQYF TGTGCCAGCTCGGAGAGGCAAGAGACCCAGTACTTC once NA TRBJ2-5 TRBV18
CASRRTGLNTEAFF TGTGCCAGTAGGAGGACAGGGTTGAACACTGAAGCTTTCTTT few TRBD1 TRBJ1-1 TRBV19
CASSLAVGDLSEQYF TGCGCCAGCAGCTTGGCCGTAGGGGATCTCTCCGAGCAGTACTTC NA NA TRBJ2-7 TRBV5-1
CATSRDSEQGVGDTQYF TGTGCCACCAGCAGAGATTCTGAACAGGGGGTTGGCGATACGCAGTATTTT NA TRBD1 TRBJ2-3 TRBV15
CASSLEGSAGNTIYF TGTGCCAGCAGCTTAGAGGGGTCCGCTGGAAACACCATATATTTT NA NA TRBJ1-3 TRBV7-9
CASTGDQETQYF TGCGCCAGCACGGGGGACCAAGAGACCCAGTACTTC NA NA TRBJ2-5 TRBV5-1
CASSLFRAGGLYEQYF TGTGCCAGCAGCTTGTTTCGAGCGGGAGGACTCTACGAGCAGTACTTC NA TRBD2 TRBJ2-7 TRBV5-6
CASSSTGTSGYEQYF TGTGCCAGCAGTTCGACAGGGACTAGCGGCTACGAGCAGTACTTC NA TRBD2 TRBJ2-7 TRBV28
CASSQYTYEQYF TGTGCCAGCAGTCAGTACACCTACGAGCAGTACTTC NA NA TRBJ2-7 TRBV28
CASSTGQGSGYTF TGTGCCAGCAGCACGGGACAGGGAAGCGGCTACACCTTC NA TRBD1 TRBJ1-2 TRBV7-9
CASSSGGNYEQYF TGTGCCAGCAGTTCAGGGGGAAACTACGAGCAGTACTTC NA TRBD1 TRBJ2-7 TRBV28
CASSIDSGADTQYF TGTGCCAGTAGTATAGACAGCGGGGCAGATACGCAGTATTTT few TRBD2 TRBJ2-3 TRBV19
CASSIDWGTSHNEQFF TGTGCCAGTAGTATAGATTGGGGGACAAGCCACAATGAGCAGTTCTTC few NA TRBJ2-1 TRBV19
CASSLVLARTGNTIYF TGTGCCAGCAGCTTAGTTCTAGCGCGAACGGGAAACACCATATATTTT NA NA TRBJ1-3 TRBV7-2
CASSLIEVAGNYNEQFF TGTGCCAGTAGCCTCATTGAAGTAGCGGGAAACTACAATGAGCAGTTCTTC NA TRBD2 TRBJ2-1 TRBV19
CSVDPNTEAFF TGCAGCGTTGACCCAAACACTGAAGCTTTCTTT NA NA TRBJ1-1 TRBV29-1
CASSSLTGRKPGYTF TGTGCCAGCAGTTCCTTGACAGGACGCAAACCTGGCTACACCTTC NA NA TRBJ1-2 TRBV6-6
CASSRRLAGEQFF TGTGCCAGCAGTAGGAGACTAGCAGGCGAGCAGTTCTTC once TRBD2 TRBJ2-1 TRBV2
CASSYEGGTQYF TGTGCCAGCAGTTACGAAGGGGGTACGCAGTATTTT NA NA TRBJ2-3 TRBV6-5
CASRDRVRSGYTF TGTGCCAGCAGGGACAGGGTGAGGAGTGGCTACACCTTC NA TRBD1 TRBJ1-2 TRBV6-1
CASSAATYNEQFF TGTGCCAGCAGCGCCGCCACATACAATGAGCAGTTCTTC NA NA TRBJ2-1 TRBV9
CASSPGGREQYF TGTGCCAGCAGCCCAGGTGGTAGAGAGCAGTACTTC NA NA TRBJ2-7 TRBV14
CASSVDPEGYGYTF TGTGCCAGCAGCGTCGATCCGGAGGGCTATGGCTACACCTTC NA NA TRBJ1-2 TRBV9
CASSSLDGYEQYF TGTGCCAGCAGTTCACTAGACGGATACGAGCAGTACTTC few NA TRBJ2-7 TRBV27
CASTHRTTYEQYF TGTGCCAGCACTCACAGGACGACCTACGAGCAGTACTTC NA NA TRBJ2-7 TRBV7-8
CASRAGTGVPYEQYF TGTGCCAGCAGGGCCGGGACAGGGGTTCCCTACGAGCAGTACTTC few TRBD1 TRBJ2-7 TRBV6-1
CASSFAGTGFGDEQFF TGCGCCAGCAGTTTTGCCGGGACTGGTTTCGGCGATGAGCAGTTCTTC NA NA TRBJ2-1 TRBV5-1
CASSPPSQSYGYTF TGTGCCAGCTCACCACCGTCACAGAGCTATGGCTACACCTTC NA NA TRBJ1-2 TRBV18
CSVATQGRGTDTQYF TGCAGCGTTGCTACTCAGGGGAGAGGGACAGATACGCAGTATTTT once NA TRBJ2-3 TRBV29-1